One TCR beta chain is described in this entry. Its target is not known. Looked up from germline, CDR1 is DFQATT and CDR2 is SNEGSKA (reference sequence). With 6 bases clipped from V and 8 bases from J, the junction kept 4 bases outside the gene matches. The CDR3 consists of 12 residues. A 5'RACE reaction primed in the constant segment made cDNA libraries of TCR alpha and TCR beta, and these carried sample barcodes and UMIs. One entry per CDR3 protein, called by TCRdb with MiXCR from the 5' RACE reads. This table has hundreds of thousands of distinct CDR3 sequences, 15% to 20% appearing once. This record comes from a study of T-cell memory formation after mild COVID-19. Regarding the study as a whole: Clones that contracted from day 15 to 85 were balanced CD4/CD8, while later expanders leaned CD4+.

Sequenced sample: PBMCs or a T cell subset sorted from them (not recorded which). The sequence came from an adult woman who had mild COVID-19 (a few samples of this study predate the infection). Cell type and time point are not known. This chain joins TRBV20-1 and TRBJ2-1, with 10 bases that match TRBD2. The CDR3 DNA sequence: TGCAGTGCCCGGGGGACTAGCGATGAGCAGTTCTTC. Amino acids: CSARGTSDEQFF.